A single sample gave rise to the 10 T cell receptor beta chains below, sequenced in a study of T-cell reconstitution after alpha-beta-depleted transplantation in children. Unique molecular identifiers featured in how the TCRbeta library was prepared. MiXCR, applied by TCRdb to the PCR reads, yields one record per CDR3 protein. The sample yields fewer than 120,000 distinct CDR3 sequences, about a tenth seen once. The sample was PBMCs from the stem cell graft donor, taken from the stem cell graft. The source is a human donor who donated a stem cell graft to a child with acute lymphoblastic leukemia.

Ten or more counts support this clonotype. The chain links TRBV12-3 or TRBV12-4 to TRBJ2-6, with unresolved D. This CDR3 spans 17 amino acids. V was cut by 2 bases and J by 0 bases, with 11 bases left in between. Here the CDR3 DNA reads TGTGCCAGCAGTTTAACCAGTACGAGCTCTGGGGCCAACGTCCTGACTTTC. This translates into CASSLTSTSSGANVLTF.

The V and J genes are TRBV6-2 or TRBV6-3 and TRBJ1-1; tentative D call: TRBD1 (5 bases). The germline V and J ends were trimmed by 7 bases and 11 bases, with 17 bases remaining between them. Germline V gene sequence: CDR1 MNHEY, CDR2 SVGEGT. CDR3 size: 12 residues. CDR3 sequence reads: CASTVYGGRAFF. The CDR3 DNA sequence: TGTGCCAGCACCGTCTACGGGGGAAGGGCTTTCTTT.

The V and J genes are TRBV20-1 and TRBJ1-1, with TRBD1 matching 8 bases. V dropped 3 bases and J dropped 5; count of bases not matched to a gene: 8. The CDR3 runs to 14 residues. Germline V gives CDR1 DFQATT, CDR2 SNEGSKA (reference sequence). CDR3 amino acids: CSASMQGAGTEAFF. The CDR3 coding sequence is TGCAGTGCTAGCATGCAGGGGGCAGGGACTGAAGCTTTCTTT.

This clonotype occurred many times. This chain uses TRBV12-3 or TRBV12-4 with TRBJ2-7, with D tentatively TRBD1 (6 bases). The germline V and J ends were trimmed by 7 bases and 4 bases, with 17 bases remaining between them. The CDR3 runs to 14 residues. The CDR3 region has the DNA TGTGCCAGCACCGTGTCCGGGACACTATACGAGCAGTACTTC. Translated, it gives CASTVSGTLYEQYF.

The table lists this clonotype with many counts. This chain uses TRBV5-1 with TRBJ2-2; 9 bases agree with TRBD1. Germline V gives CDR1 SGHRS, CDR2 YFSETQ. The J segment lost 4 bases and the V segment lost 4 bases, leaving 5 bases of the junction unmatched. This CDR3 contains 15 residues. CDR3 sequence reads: CASSLGQGVTGELFF. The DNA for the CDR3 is TGCGCCAGCAGCCTGGGACAGGGTGTCACCGGGGAGCTGTTTTTT. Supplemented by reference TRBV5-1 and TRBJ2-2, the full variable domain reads KAGVTQTPRYLIKTRGQQVTLSCSPISGHRSVSWYQQTPGQGLQFLFEYFSETQRNKGNFPGRFSGRQFSNSRSEMNVSTLELGDSALYLCASSLGQGVTGELFFGEGSRLTVL.

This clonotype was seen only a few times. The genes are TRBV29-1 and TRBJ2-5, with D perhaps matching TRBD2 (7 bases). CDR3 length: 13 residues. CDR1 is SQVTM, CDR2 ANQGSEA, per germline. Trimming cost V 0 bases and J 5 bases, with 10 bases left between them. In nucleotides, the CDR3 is TGCAGCGTTGAAGAAGGGAGGGGGGAGACCCAGTACTTC. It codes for CSVEEGRGETQYF.

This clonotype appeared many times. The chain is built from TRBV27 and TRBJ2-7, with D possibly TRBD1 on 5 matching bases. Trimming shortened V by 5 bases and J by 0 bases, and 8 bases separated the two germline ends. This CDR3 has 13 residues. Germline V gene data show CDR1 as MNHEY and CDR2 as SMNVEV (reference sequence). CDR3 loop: CASSRGYSYEQYF. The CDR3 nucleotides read TGTGCCAGCAGTAGGGGATACTCCTACGAGCAGTACTTC.

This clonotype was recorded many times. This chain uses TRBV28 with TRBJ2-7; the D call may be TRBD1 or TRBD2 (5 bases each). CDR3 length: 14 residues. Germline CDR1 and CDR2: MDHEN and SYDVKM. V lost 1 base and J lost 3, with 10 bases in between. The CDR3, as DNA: TGTGCCAGCAGTTTATTGGGGGAGTTCTACGAGCAGTACTTC. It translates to CASSLLGEFYEQYF.

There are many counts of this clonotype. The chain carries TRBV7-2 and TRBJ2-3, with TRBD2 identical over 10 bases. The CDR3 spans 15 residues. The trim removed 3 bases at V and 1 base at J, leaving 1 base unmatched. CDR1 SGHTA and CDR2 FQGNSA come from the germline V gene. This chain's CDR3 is CASSFSGGGTDTQYF. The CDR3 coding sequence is TGTGCCAGCAGCTTCAGCGGGGGGGGCACAGATACGCAGTATTTT.

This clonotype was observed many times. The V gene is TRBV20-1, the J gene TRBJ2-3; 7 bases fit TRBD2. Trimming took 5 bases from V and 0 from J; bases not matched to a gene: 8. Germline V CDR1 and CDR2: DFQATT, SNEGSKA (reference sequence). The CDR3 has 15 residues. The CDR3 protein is CSAVTSASSTDTQYF. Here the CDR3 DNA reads TGCAGTGCTGTTACTAGCGCGTCAAGCACAGATACGCAGTATTTT.